This T cell receptor (beta chain) was sequenced in a study of T cells in narcolepsy (dated by TCRdb to 2016 to 2018). Describing the broader study: Patients with narcolepsy type 1 or type 2 (NT1, NT2) and healthy control donors were enrolled in the study. The study used TCR Vbeta sequencing to track clonotypes in blood and CSF while looking for autoreactive T cells in narcolepsy patients that target self-antigens of hypocretin neurons (hypocretin, TRIB2).

Receptor amplification or capture employed the immunoSEQ multiplex PCR assay. TCRdb mirrors the immuneACCESS table, restricted to in-frame sequences. Some clones are absent from its copies; in checked studies, under half trace to an unresolved V gene, and the reason for the others is unknown. This sample lists approximately 30,000 clones; 86% were detected once. The ten largest clones take up 1.1% of the sample. In the case of this clone: No antigen is known for it. Per-nucleotide qualities are absent, and no much larger clonotype sits a single base away.

Study-wide findings and limitations: According to the report, autoreactive clonotypes were detected serially in the blood of the same patients and of different patients, but not in healthy controls. HCRT-specific and TRIB2-specific autoreactive clonotypes were highlighted in plots that compared CD4+ T cell clonotypes in CSF versus blood from the same patient. Numbers of sequenced blood memory CD4+ clonotypes were comparable, averaging approximately 40,000 in patients and about 33,000 in controls. No sequences matching autoreactive T cell clones were present in some of the blood memory CD4+ repertoires from patients and controls.

Memory CD4+ T cells were sorted ex vivo from peripheral blood of narcolepsy patients and healthy controls for TCR Vbeta sequencing. V drops 6 bases and J drops 0 bases, leaving 3 bases in between. From cysteine to phenylalanine, the CDR3 is 12 amino acids long. Only the CDR3 part of the read is kept: 36 bases, read in frame from the first base. CDR1 and CDR2 were assigned from the germline V gene as MDHEN and SYDVKM. This receptor was obtained from a human donor with narcolepsy. The chain is encoded by TRBV28 joined to TRBJ1-5; there is no confident call for the D gene. The specimen was CD45RA- memory CD4+ T cells from PBMCs. The intended sense of this specimen's cell subset or site label: memory T cells sorted ex vivo from peripheral blood. The nucleotide sequence reads TGTGCCAGCAGGGATAGCAATCAGCCCCAGCATTTT. This gives the protein CASRDSNQPQHF.